Given below is one T cell receptor (beta chain) in context. Its antigen remains unidentified. The data originate from a study of chemoradiotherapy in HPV16-positive cancers. As for the study in general: A couple of HPV16-positive patients' cells yielded candidate HPV-specific clones and common motifs. Study results and limitations: Functional assays defining HPV-specific T cells used only two HPV16-positive patients. Candidate HPV-specific clones and E7-related TCR motifs grew in tumor during treatment.

The data were produced by immunoSEQ multiplex PCR, yet TCRdb's version contains in-frame clones alone and is incomplete. Here the sample spans about 12,000 clones, around 90% being singletons. There are 15 residues in the CDR3. Germline loops: CDR1 SGHVS, CDR2 FQNEAQ. V dropped 5 bases and J dropped 7; count of bases not matched to a gene: 9. Sampling was done from a patient who underwent chemoradiotherapy. The chain uses TRBV7-8 and TRBJ2-4, with 9 bases aligning to TRBD1. This clonotype was obtained from a human donor with HPV-associated anogenital cancer. CDR3: CASSPRTGDSNIQYF. The CDR3 coding sequence is TGTGCCAGCAGCCCCAGGACAGGGGATTCGAACATTCAGTACTTC.